The rows below give T cell receptor beta chains drawn from one sample of a study of blood T cell repertoires in COVID-19. Method: immunoSEQ multiplex PCR; TCRdb's copy keeps in-frame clones and lacks some. In the table there are about 79,000 clones, about 90% of which are singletons. The material sequenced was peripheral blood. The receptors were sampled from a middle-aged man with active COVID-19. The CDR3 runs from the conserved cysteine through the conserved F or W. Fields, in order: V gene, J gene, D gene, clone size, CDR3 protein, CDR3 DNA. The D gene is left open where the match is weak. Where a row states a size, it is once, few, many or the class of an expanded clone; other rows omit it.

>TRBV11-3|TRBJ2-7|TRBD1|.
CASSSSDREEYEQYF
TGTGCCAGCAGCTCCTCGGACAGGGAAGAATACGAGCAGTACTTC
>TRBV13|TRBJ1-1|.|few
CASRQVSVTEAFF
TGTGCCAGTAGACAGGTCAGCGTCACTGAAGCTTTCTTT
>TRBV19|TRBJ2-6|TRBD1|once
CASSISFGTASGANVLTF
TGTGCCAGTAGTATATCCTTCGGGACAGCCTCTGGGGCCAACGTCCTGACTTTC
>TRBV9|TRBJ2-1|TRBD2|.
CASSVAGGSSYNEQFF
TGTGCCAGCAGCGTAGCGGGCGGGAGCTCCTACAATGAGCAGTTCTTC
>TRBV7-2|TRBJ1-6|TRBD1|once
CASSLMGGTGNSPLHF
TGTGCCAGCAGCTTAATGGGAGGGACAGGGAATTCACCCCTCCACTTT
>TRBV27|TRBJ1-5|.|.
CASSPGRGNQPQHF
TGTGCCAGCAGCCCCGGGCGGGGAAATCAGCCCCAGCATTTT
>TRBV28|TRBJ1-1|.|.
CASSSDSNTEAFF
TGTGCCAGCAGTTCGGACAGCAACACTGAAGCTTTCTTT
>TRBV14|TRBJ2-1|.|.
CASAKGGAGYNEQFF
TGTGCCAGCGCCAAAGGGGGGGCGGGGTACAATGAGCAGTTCTTC
>TRBV14|TRBJ2-1|TRBD2|once
CASSQGSGTKRGNEQFF
TGTGCCAGCAGCCAAGGGTCCGGGACCAAGCGGGGCAATGAGCAGTTCTTC
>TRBV25-1|TRBJ2-7|.|.
CASAQTGRYHEQYF
TGTGCCAGCGCTCAAACAGGGCGTTACCACGAGCAGTACTTC
>TRBV5-5|TRBJ1-5|.|few
CASSLGSWSDQPQHF
TGTGCCAGCAGCTTGGGGTCGTGGAGCGATCAGCCCCAGCATTTT
>TRBV3-1/TRBV3-2|TRBJ1-3|TRBD1|.
CASSSDRATGNTIYF
TGTGCCAGCAGCTCCGACAGGGCAACTGGAAACACCATATATTTT
>TRBV5-1|TRBJ1-5|TRBD1|.
CASSAGTGDSNQPQHF
TGCGCCAGCAGCGCAGGGACAGGGGATAGCAATCAGCCCCAGCATTTT
>TRBV27|TRBJ2-7|.|.
CASAVMTALAYEQYF
TGTGCCAGCGCTGTGATGACAGCTCTAGCCTACGAGCAGTACTTC
>TRBV6-1|TRBJ2-3|TRBD2|.
CASSSGLEGDTQYF
TGTGCCAGCAGTTCGGGACTAGAAGGAGATACGCAGTATTTT
>TRBV7-2|TRBJ1-2|.|.
CASSLDTFTGYTF
TGTGCCAGCAGCTTGGACACCTTTACGGGCTACACCTTC
>TRBV11-1|TRBJ2-7|.|once
CASSRGLLNEQYF
TGTGCCAGTTCCCGAGGCCTATTAAACGAGCAGTACTTC
>TRBV27|TRBJ2-7|.|.
CASRPGMGSGSSYEQYF
TGTGCCAGCAGACCGGGGATGGGAAGCGGAAGCTCCTACGAGCAGTACTTC
>TRBV5-6|TRBJ2-5|.|.
CASSRREETQYF
TGTGCCAGCAGCCGCCGCGAAGAGACCCAGTACTTC
>TRBV28|TRBJ2-2|TRBD1|.
CATRRDRVAGELFF
TGTGCCACCAGACGGGACAGGGTAGCCGGGGAGCTGTTTTTT
>TRBV6-5|TRBJ1-5|.|.
CASTEALSNQPQHF
TGTGCCAGCACCGAGGCCCTGAGCAATCAGCCCCAGCATTTT
>TRBV5-4|TRBJ1-2|TRBD1|.
CASSFAGRGRAYYGYTF
TGTGCCAGCAGCTTCGCGGGCAGGGGGCGGGCCTACTATGGCTACACCTTC
>TRBV2|TRBJ2-2|TRBD2|once
CASHGGTTNTGELFF
TGTGCCAGCCATGGGGGGACTACAAACACCGGGGAGCTGTTTTTT
>TRBV28|TRBJ2-5|TRBD1|.
CASSLRGQDLYQETQYF
TGTGCCAGCAGTTTACGGGGACAGGATTTGTACCAAGAGACCCAGTACTTC
>TRBV4-3|TRBJ2-6|.|.
CASSQVLLSGANVLTF
TGCGCCAGCAGCCAAGTACTGCTATCTGGGGCCAACGTCCTGACTTTC
>TRBV6-5|TRBJ2-7|TRBD1|once
CASLTGVGYEQYF
TGTGCCAGCCTTACAGGGGTGGGTTACGAGCAGTACTTC
>TRBV13|TRBJ2-1|.|.
CASSLTALSYNEQFF
TGTGCCAGCAGCCTAACCGCCCTGAGCTACAATGAGCAGTTCTTC
>TRBV5-1|TRBJ1-1|.|.
CASSLVPGSNTEAFF
TGCGCCAGCAGCTTGGTGCCAGGCTCGAACACTGAAGCTTTCTTT
>TRBV3-1/TRBV3-2|TRBJ2-4|TRBD2|.
CASSQRAGGEPKNIQYF
TGTGCCAGCAGCCAACGAGCGGGGGGGGAACCCAAAAACATTCAGTACTTC
>TRBV7-2|TRBJ2-5|TRBD1|once
CASSSTTGVWETQYF
TGTGCCAGCAGCTCCACTACAGGGGTATGGGAGACCCAGTACTTC
>TRBV6-5|TRBJ2-1|TRBD2|.
CASSYFAGGSYNEQFF
TGTGCCAGCAGTTACTTCGCGGGGGGGTCCTACAATGAGCAGTTCTTC
>TRBV19|TRBJ1-2|.|.
CASSITGNYGYTF
TGTGCCAGTAGTATAACCGGGAACTATGGCTACACCTTC